The following is a TCR beta chain sequence with its context. The antigen remains unidentified. Germline loops: CDR1 MNHEY, CDR2 SMNVEV (reference sequence). The CDR3 contains 15 residues. V was shortened by 7 bases and J by 0 bases, with 10 bases between the two germline ends. The donors, healthy adults who were HIV-negative, had experienced no recent acute infections or vaccinations. Assay: immunoSEQ multiplex PCR; the TCRdb copy retains only in-frame clones and omits some. There are some 980,000 clones in the sample; roughly 72% occur only once, and approximately 1.5% lies in the top ten. The sample belongs to a study of shared clonotypes between healthy human individuals. Study results and limitations: The study sampled only blood, and tissue repertoires likely differ. A reduction in generation probabilities was seen for non-shared clonotypes relative to those shared by all four donors.

The origin of this receptor is a man aged 18-30 years in good health. The material sequenced was memory CD4+ T cells sorted from blood. Subset defined: CD45RA-negative fraction. The chain links TRBV27 to TRBJ1-6; a possible D gene is TRBD1 (5 bases). In DNA form, the CDR3 reads TGTGCCAGCACCCAGGGTCTCTCCTATAATTCACCCCTCCACTTT. Amino acids: CASTQGLSYNSPLHF.